This T cell receptor beta chain comes out of a study of T cells expressing NK-cell markers. Using the 5' RACE reads, TCRdb records one entry per CDR3 protein without DNA. Here the sample table reports more than 250,000 distinct CDR3 sequences. Germline CDR1 is SGHDT and CDR2 is YYEEEE. This CDR3 has 15 amino acids. Study-level findings and limits: Expanded NKG2C+ T cell clones were not confirmed as HCMV-specific. These clonotypes also led the CD3+CD56-NKG2C+ fraction in a handful of donors. Of CD8+ T cells, about 1.0-8% belonged to dominant NKG2C+ clonotypes in 5 to 7 donors.

Regarding this clonotype: Its specificity is not known.

This receptor was taken from a man aged 18 to 35 in good health. The chain joins TRBV5-6 to TRBJ2-7; TCRdb's D call, TRBD1, is unchecked because there is no DNA. The specimen sequenced was blood T cells: a sorted CD56 or NKG2C T cell subset, CD4+ or CD8+ T cells, or bulk PBMC T cells (not recorded which). The CDR3 protein is CASSLAGQASYEQYF. The variable domain in full, with the rest retrieved from reference TRBV5-6 and TRBJ2-7, is DAGVTQSPTHLIKTRGQQVTLRCSPKSGHDTVSWYQQALGQGPQFIFQYYEEEERQRGNFPDRFSGHQFPNYSSELNVNALLLGDSALYLCASSLAGQASYEQYFGPGTRLTVT.